Sequencing of this T cell receptor beta chain was carried out in a study of OX40 agonist ivuxolimab in advanced cancers. Repertoires were generated with immunoSEQ multiplex PCR, while TCRdb's copy carries only in-frame clones and drops some. Of about 45,000 clones in the sample, roughly 90% were seen once. Study-level findings and limits: At 0.1 to 3.0 mg/kg, clonal expansion of CD4+ and CD8+ blood T cells had occurred by week 6.

Comments on this clone: Its antigen is unidentified.

Germline trimming cut 4 bases from V and 0 bases from J; bases unmatched to any gene: 11. The CDR3 totals 18 residues. Germline V lookup: CDR1 SGHRS, CDR2 YFSETQ. J is TRBJ2-7 and V is TRBV5-1, with 12 positions matching TRBD1. Sequencing used CD4+ or CD8+ T cells sorted from blood, obtained in a trial of the OX40 agonist ivuxolimab. This TCR was recovered from an adult with an advanced solid tumor such as melanoma, head and neck, liver or kidney cancer. The CDR3, as DNA: TGCGCCAGCAGCCCAGTCCCGGGACAGGGGGCAGGCTCCTACGAGCAGTACTTC. Residues: CASSPVPGQGAGSYEQYF. Based on the CDR3 plus reference TRBV5-1 and TRBJ2-7, the full variable domain is KAGVTQTPRYLIKTRGQQVTLSCSPISGHRSVSWYQQTPGQGLQFLFEYFSETQRNKGNFPGRFSGRQFSNSRSEMNVSTLELGDSALYLCASSPVPGQGAGSYEQYFGPGTRLTVT.